This TCR beta chain was sequenced during a study of PD-1 blockade in mismatch repair-deficient tumors. Trimming removed 4 bases at V and 1 base at J, with 13 bases between. Germline loops: CDR1 LNHNV, CDR2 YYDKDF (reference sequence). This CDR3 has 15 amino acids. TCRdb keeps only in-frame clones here, not all; method: immunoSEQ multiplex PCR. The data contain under 50,000 clones, over 70% of them singletons. The table lists this clone with a count of one. The TCR comes from an adult with mismatch repair-deficient cancer. The V gene is TRBV15, the J gene TRBJ1-1; the D is unclear. Source: PBMCs, taken about 38 weeks after starting pembrolizumab. The CDR3 region has the DNA TGTGCCACCAGCACCCACAGAATATCGAACACTGAAGCTTTCTTT. It translates to CATSTHRISNTEAFF.